This section outlines one TCR beta chain sequence together with its context. This specimen comes from a study of blood T cell repertoires in COVID-19. Overall study context: Sites in the United States, Italy and Spain provided acute and convalescent COVID-19 samples.

Assay used: immunoSEQ multiplex PCR; TCRdb lists only in-frame clones, some missing. The data show around 130,000 clones, about 87% seen once. Germline V gene data show CDR1 as MNHEY and CDR2 as SVGAGI. The V gene lost 8 bases and the J gene lost 1 base, with 14 bases spanning the gap. The CDR3 loop spans 14 amino acids. The sequence derives from a woman in her sixties or seventies with acute or convalescent COVID-19. The sequencing sample was made of peripheral blood. This chain links TRBV6-5 with TRBJ1-1; no firm D call. CDR3 DNA sequence: TGTGCCAGCTGCCCTGGAGGAGGGAACACTGAAGCTTTCTTT. Encoded protein: CASCPGGGNTEAFF.